Listed below are T cell receptor beta chains from one sample, sequenced in a study of T cells expressing NK-cell markers. After re-calling the 5' RACE reads, TCRdb lists one entry per CDR3 protein, DNA absent. The table gives 500,000 or so distinct CDR3 sequences; the top ten clones make up about 3.6% of it. Source material: blood T cells: a sorted CD56 or NKG2C T cell subset, CD4+ or CD8+ T cells, or bulk PBMC T cells (not recorded which). The receptors stem from a man aged 18 to 35 in good health. Each CDR3 is given with its conserved first and last residue. Each record gives: V gene, J gene, CDR3 protein.

TRBV10-3,TRBJ2-7,CAIREKDGQGGEQYF
TRBV5-1,TRBJ1-2,CASSVDFEGYTF
TRBV29-1,TRBJ2-1,CSGLGTGDGEQFF
TRBV7-2,TRBJ1-1,CASSSSRQGEAFF
TRBV20-1,TRBJ2-1,CSARGAFQGQINEQFF
TRBV29-1,TRBJ2-7,CSVDLSTSGRPPYEQYF
TRBV2,TRBJ2-1,CAIAGRGYNEQFF
TRBV2,TRBJ2-4,CASSRGENIQYF
TRBV3-1,TRBJ1-1,CASSQDLLRNTEAFF
TRBV6-5,TRBJ2-3,CASSMLAGPNTQYF
TRBV7-6,TRBJ1-6,CASSLVARKNSPLHF
TRBV6-5,TRBJ1-1,CASSYFGKLTEAFF
TRBV27,TRBJ1-6,CASSFYTSGRGNSPLHF
TRBV5-6,TRBJ2-1,CASSFRTSGRSVTNNEQFF
TRBV7-8,TRBJ1-2,CASSLGREGYGYTF
TRBV7-2,TRBJ2-7,CASSSMGLDFYEQYF
TRBV3-1,TRBJ2-1,CASSHLAALYNEQFF
TRBV18,TRBJ2-1,CASSPTLGSGERNEQFF
TRBV15,TRBJ1-4,CATSRVGWEKLFF
TRBV21-1,TRBJ2-1,CASSRSEWGYNEQFF
TRBV6-5,TRBJ1-1,CASRATGGGLGTEAFF
TRBV7-2,TRBJ1-1,CASSFPDRWNTEAFF
TRBV7-9,TRBJ2-1,CASKASGRNEQFF
TRBV5-5,TRBJ2-1,CASSFIAGQGSEQFF
TRBV15,TRBJ2-1,CATSRDVRNEQFF
TRBV27,TRBJ2-5,CASSPGTSGKETQYF
TRBV4-3,TRBJ2-1,CASSQDSQGTYNEQFF
TRBV20-1,TRBJ2-3,CSARDWGGDYTDTQYF
TRBV12-3/TRBV12-4,TRBJ1-5,CASSQTGASGNQPQHF
TRBV18,TRBJ2-5,CASSQQGRQETQYF
TRBV11-1,TRBJ2-2,CASSLGSGAGELFF
TRBV6-1,TRBJ1-5,CASSEAFGGQPQHF
TRBV12-3/TRBV12-4,TRBJ2-2,CASTRGQGGELFF
TRBV19,TRBJ2-6,CASSEGFAGANVLTF
TRBV27,TRBJ2-5,CASSPRGASETQYF
TRBV5-1,TRBJ2-3,CASSLAAGGETDTQYF
TRBV5-5,TRBJ1-1,CASRQGAIDRGTEAFF
TRBV12-3/TRBV12-4,TRBJ2-4,CASSSILAGQYF
TRBV7-9,TRBJ2-7,CASSYASEQYF
TRBV5-1,TRBJ2-3,CASSAGLAGPADTQYF
TRBV12-3/TRBV12-4,TRBJ2-1,CASRGLAGVGSSYNEQFF
TRBV5-1,TRBJ2-5,CASTTDRLGETQYF
TRBV7-8,TRBJ1-5,CASSQNGQGNQPQHF
TRBV7-8,TRBJ2-7,CASSLAPRLAVYEQYF
TRBV5-1,TRBJ2-6,CASSLGNSAPGANVLTF
TRBV4-2,TRBJ1-5,CASSQDPREPQHF
TRBV27,TRBJ2-3,CASRAASTDTQYF
TRBV6-5,TRBJ2-1,CASRAAIGQGSYNEQFF
TRBV11-3,TRBJ2-1,CASSFGPTSVGEQFF
TRBV18,TRBJ1-1,CASSRDRTLSNTEAFF
TRBV11-3,TRBJ2-5,CASSLDQGTQYF
TRBV11-2,TRBJ2-2,CASSLRREMNTGELFF
TRBV25-1,TRBJ1-2,CASSVAGAGYTF
TRBV7-9,TRBJ1-2,CASAKGTDYGYTF
TRBV27,TRBJ1-6,CASSSRTGQNSPLHF
TRBV9,TRBJ2-7,CASSFWMEGAEQYF
TRBV20-1,TRBJ2-7,CSARGVRLGSSYEQYF
TRBV11-2,TRBJ1-4,CASSFDQGANEKLFF
TRBV27,TRBJ2-1,CASSSYSGTEQFF